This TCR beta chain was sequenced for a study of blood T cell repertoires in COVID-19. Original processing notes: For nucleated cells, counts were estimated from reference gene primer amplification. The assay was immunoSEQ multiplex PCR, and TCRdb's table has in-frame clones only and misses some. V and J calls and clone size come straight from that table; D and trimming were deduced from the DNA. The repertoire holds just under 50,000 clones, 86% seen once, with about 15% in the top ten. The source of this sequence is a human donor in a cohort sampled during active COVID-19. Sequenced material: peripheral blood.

The CDR3, as DNA: TGTGCGACAAAGGGACAGCTGAACACTGAAGCTTTCTTT. Its protein is CATKGQLNTEAFF. The chain uses TRBV12-3 or TRBV12-4 and TRBJ1-1; TRBD1 matches at 7 bases. The CDR3 length is 13 residues.